The 29 T cell receptor beta chains in this list originate from one sample, sequenced in a study of blood T cell repertoires in COVID-19. TCRdb keeps only in-frame clones here, not all; method: immunoSEQ multiplex PCR. The profile shows roughly 150,000 clones, 87% of them singletons. The sample was PBMCs or T cells enriched from blood (not recorded which). The source is a woman aged 40-49 years who had been exposed to COVID-19.

The gene calls are TRBV7-9 and TRBJ1-6, with TRBD1 as a possible D gene (6 bases). The CDR3 is 14 residues long. Per the germline V gene, CDR1 is SEHNR and CDR2 is FQNEAQ (reference sequence). The germline V and J ends were trimmed by 1 base and 7 bases, with 8 bases remaining between them. CDR3 loop: CASSLGTANSPLHF. CDR3 nucleotides: TGTGCCAGCAGCTTAGGGACAGCAAATTCACCCCTCCACTTT.

The rearrangement joins TRBV2 to TRBJ2-1; D may be TRBD2 (6 bases). The germline gives CDR1 SNHLY, CDR2 FYNNEI. The CDR3 runs to 14 residues. V was clipped by 7 bases and J by 0 bases, with 10 bases between them. Written as DNA, the CDR3 is TGTGCCAGCACGGGAGAAAGCTCCTACAATGAGCAGTTCTTC. This gives the protein CASTGESSYNEQFF.

The J gene is TRBJ2-1, the V gene TRBV7-2; TRBD2 matches at 8 bases. The CDR3 totals 17 residues. The J segment lost 3 bases and the V segment lost 5 bases, leaving 12 bases of the junction unmatched. The V gene's germline CDR1 is SGHTA and CDR2 FQGNSA. CDR3 loop: CASSPRRGEGNYNEQFF. As DNA, the CDR3 is TGTGCCAGCAGCCCAAGGCGGGGGGAGGGCAACTACAATGAGCAGTTCTTC.

The gene calls are TRBV6-5 and TRBJ1-1, with D tentatively TRBD1 (6 bases). Trimming left V 6 bases short and J 0 bases short, with 14 bases between. The CDR3 has 15 amino acids. In germline, CDR1 is MNHEY, CDR2 SVGAGI. The CDR3 DNA sequence: TGTGCCAGCAGCCCCACAGGGAGCCTGAACACTGAAGCTTTCTTT. Amino acid sequence: CASSPTGSLNTEAFF.

This chain links TRBV5-5 with TRBJ2-5; weak D call: TRBD2 (5 bases). Germline V CDR1 and CDR2: SGHKS, YYEKEE (reference sequence). The CDR3 consists of 13 residues. The V and J ends lost 5 bases and 5 bases respectively, with 13 bases between them. The CDR3 protein is CASSLQRWETQYF. CDR3 in DNA: TGTGCCAGCAGTTTGCAGCGGTGGGAGACCCAGTACTTC.

CDR3 DNA sequence: TGCGCCAGCAGCTTGGTCTCCTTCTACGAGCAGTACTTC. Amino acids: CASSLVSFYEQYF. The chain is built from TRBV5-1 and TRBJ2-7; no clear D gene. This CDR3 has 13 amino acids. The ends were cut back, 0 bases at V and 3 bases at J, with 7 bases in the middle. CDR1 and CDR2 (germline): SGHRS, YFSETQ.

V and J are TRBV21-1 and TRBJ1-2; the D call TRBD1 from the table was never checked on the DNA. TRBV21-1 is an annotated pseudogene. The CDR3 extends over 18 amino acids. The CDR3 spells CASSKKTRGPLAFYGYTF. The CDR3 DNA is TGTGCCAGCAGCAAAAAGACGAGGGGGCCCCTTGCATTCTATGGCTACACCTTC.

This chain uses TRBV10-1 with TRBJ2-1, with D perhaps matching TRBD2 (6 bases). V dropped 3 bases and J dropped 4 bases, with 10 bases sitting between them. Germline values: CDR1 WNHNN, CDR2 SYGVQD (reference sequence). This CDR3 region has 14 residues. Here the CDR3 DNA reads TGCGCCAGCAGTGATGTCGGGGGTTACAATGAGCAGTTCTTC. It codes for CASSDVGGYNEQFF.

This clone was seen a single time. The chain joins TRBV5-1 to TRBJ2-1; 11 bases line up with TRBD2. The CDR3 covers 16 residues. Trimming removed 4 bases from V and 10 bases from J; junction bases left unmatched: 13. The germline V gene encodes CDR1 SGHRS and CDR2 YFSETQ. The DNA of the CDR3 is TGCGCCAGCAGCACCCCGTCTAGCGGGGGGCTGGAGGAGCAGTTCTTC. Its translation: CASSTPSSGGLEEQFF.

The chain recombines TRBV27 with TRBJ2-7; 10 bases fit TRBD1. The J segment lost 5 bases and the V segment lost 2 bases, leaving 12 bases of the junction unmatched. There are 17 residues in the CDR3. Germline CDR1 and CDR2: MNHEY and SMNVEV (reference sequence). CDR3 region: CASSLTGARQGAHEQYF. As DNA, the CDR3 is TGTGCCAGCAGTTTAACAGGGGCGAGACAGGGGGCGCACGAGCAGTACTTC.

The chain couples TRBV10-3 to TRBJ2-7, with D unclear. The germline gives CDR1 ENHRY, CDR2 SYGVKD. The CDR3 length is 12 residues. V lost 4 bases to trimming and J lost 2 bases, with 6 bases between them. The CDR3 reads CAISVYTYEQYF. In DNA form, the CDR3 reads TGTGCCATCAGTGTCTATACCTACGAGCAGTACTTC.

V usage is TRBV7-6 and J usage is TRBJ2-2; D is perhaps TRBD1 (6 bases). The V end lost 0 bases, the J end lost 2 bases, and 10 bases lay between the germline ends. The germline V gene has CDR1 SGHVS and CDR2 FNYEAQ. The CDR3 length is 16 residues. CDR3 amino acids: CASSLAIGGNTGELFF. For the CDR3, the DNA is TGTGCCAGCAGCTTAGCGATTGGGGGCAACACCGGGGAGCTGTTTTTT.

This chain joins TRBV10-3 and TRBJ1-1, with a weak D call TRBD1 (6 bases). Germline V gives CDR1 ENHRY, CDR2 SYGVKD. Trimming left V 3 bases short and J 3 bases short, with 11 bases between. The CDR3 contains 14 residues. The CDR3 DNA reads TGTGCCATCAGTGAAGGGGGTGGGTACACTGAAGCTTTCTTT. This sequence encodes CAISEGGGYTEAFF.

The CDR3 sequence is CAISPGGGSGYTF. Here the CDR3 DNA reads TGTGCCATTAGCCCGGGGGGTGGTAGCGGCTACACCTTC. The chain is built from TRBV19 and TRBJ1-2, with D possibly TRBD1 on 5 matching bases. Trimming shortened V by 10 bases and J by 8 bases, and 20 bases separated the two germline ends. Germline assignment: CDR1 LNHDA and CDR2 SQIVND (reference sequence). This CDR3 contains 13 residues.

The CDR3 protein is CASSTAQDRFYGYTF. CDR3 sequence (DNA): TGTGCCAGCAGCACCGCTCAAGACAGATTCTATGGCTACACCTTC. The chain uses TRBV28 and TRBJ1-2, with a tentative D call TRBD1 (5 bases). Per the germline V gene, CDR1 is MDHEN and CDR2 is SYDVKM. The CDR3 is made up of 15 amino acids. Deletions cut 6 bases from V and 4 bases from J, with 18 bases between.

This clone occurred once. V gene TRBV3-1 (or the pseudogene TRBV3-2) combines with J gene TRBJ2-5; TRBD2 matches 7 bases. The CDR3 extends over 16 amino acids. The V and J ends lost 1 base and 2 bases, in that order; junction bases with no gene match: 7. Germline V CDR1 and CDR2: LGHDT, YNNKEL (reference sequence). DNA of the CDR3: TGTGCCAGCAGCCAAGGGGTGCGCGGGGGTCAAGAGACCCAGTACTTC. Amino acid sequence: CASSQGVRGGQETQYF.

V is TRBV28 and J is TRBJ2-7; 8 positions match TRBD2. Germline V lookup: CDR1 MDHEN, CDR2 SYDVKM. The CDR3 is made up of 14 amino acids. V was clipped by 7 bases and J by 1 base; unmatched bases: 6. In DNA, the CDR3 is TGTGCCAGCATGGCTAGCGGGCGATCCTACGAGCAGTACTTC. It specifies CASMASGRSYEQYF.

This chain links TRBV4-3 with TRBJ2-2; no clear D gene. Germline V CDR1 and CDR2: LGHNA, YSLEER. V shed 5 bases and J shed 4 bases, with 14 bases lying between them. The CDR3 contains 15 residues. Written as DNA, the CDR3 is TGCGCCAGCAGCAAGAGGAGCCCGGGCACCGGGGAGCTGTTTTTT. Translated: CASSKRSPGTGELFF.

V gene TRBV2 combines with J gene TRBJ2-7; 7 bases align to TRBD2. The CDR3 has 13 residues. Unmatched junction bases numbered 3, after V lost 0 bases and J lost 7 bases. The germline V gene has CDR1 SNHLY and CDR2 FYNNEI. CDR3 sequence (DNA): TGTGCCAGCAGTGAAGCGGCAGCGGGAGAGCAGTACTTC. This codes for CASSEAAAGEQYF. The variable domain in full, with the rest retrieved from reference TRBV2 and TRBJ2-7, is EPEVTQTPSHQVTQMGQEVILRCVPISNHLYFYWYRQILGQKVEFLVSFYNNEISEKSEIFDDQFSVERPDGSNFTLKIRSTKLEDSAMYFCASSEAAAGEQYFGPGTRLTVT.

This clone was seen once. The rearrangement joins TRBV7-2 to TRBJ2-3; maybe TRBD2 (5 bases). Germline lookup yields CDR1 SGHTA and CDR2 FQGNSA. This CDR3 spans 14 amino acids. Trimming removed 2 bases at V and 2 bases at J, with 8 bases between. CDR3 in amino acids: CASSLSLATDTQYF. DNA for the CDR3: TGTGCCAGCAGCTTATCGCTAGCCACAGATACGCAGTATTTT. Looking up the rest from reference TRBV7-2 and TRBJ2-3 gives the full variable domain: GAGVSQSPSNKVTEKGKDVELRCDPISGHTALYWYRQSLGQGLEFLIYFQGNSAPDKSGLPSDRFSAERTGGSVSTLTIQRTQQEDSAVYLCASSLSLATDTQYFGPGTRLTVL.

The chain links TRBV5-1 to TRBJ1-5; TRBD1 matches at 7 bases. Unmatched junction bases numbered 0, after V lost 1 base and J lost 5 bases. CDR3 length: 13 amino acids. Germline V gene sequence: CDR1 SGHRS, CDR2 YFSETQ. DNA for the CDR3: TGCGCCAGCAGCTTGCAGGGGGATCAGCCCCAGCATTTT. Translated: CASSLQGDQPQHF.

The rearrangement uses TRBV3-1 (or the pseudogene TRBV3-2) and TRBJ2-7, with D unresolved. Germline CDR1 reads LGHDT; CDR2 reads YNNKEL (reference sequence). This CDR3 region has 16 residues. With 0 bases removed from V and 0 bases from J, the gap between germline ends came to 12 bases. Here the CDR3 DNA reads TGTGCCAGCAGCCAAGATAAGACTCCAAGCTCCTACGAGCAGTACTTC. Encoded protein: CASSQDKTPSSYEQYF.

The chain joins TRBV4-1 to TRBJ2-5; 8 bases match TRBD2. V was clipped by 1 base and J by 4 bases; unmatched bases: 2. The CDR3 consists of 14 residues. Germline CDR1 reads MGHRA; CDR2 reads YSYEKL. CDR3: CASSQVLAGETQYF. The CDR3 nucleotides are TGCGCCAGCAGCCAAGTCCTAGCGGGAGAGACCCAGTACTTC.

The rearrangement uses TRBV7-9 and TRBJ2-7; 7 bases line up with TRBD2. The CDR3 runs to 16 residues. CDR1 and CDR2 (germline): SEHNR, FQNEAQ (reference sequence). V lost 2 bases to trimming and J lost 6 bases; unmatched junction nucleotides: 13. Here the CDR3 reads CASSLIGGGRGGEQYF. Written as DNA, the CDR3 is TGTGCCAGCAGCTTAATTGGCGGGGGAAGGGGTGGCGAGCAGTACTTC.

The rearrangement joins TRBV11-2 to TRBJ2-7; possibly TRBD1 for D (6 bases). The CDR3 covers 14 residues. V was trimmed by 5 bases and J by 5 bases, leaving 16 bases between them. Per the germline V gene, CDR1 is SGHAT and CDR2 is FQNNGV. The CDR3 region is CASSLGGPPHEQYF. In DNA form, the CDR3 reads TGTGCCAGCAGCCTTGGGGGCCCGCCCCACGAGCAGTACTTC.

The chain links TRBV18 to TRBJ1-1; possible D gene TRBD1, 6 bases. The length of the CDR3 is 14 residues. The germline V and J ends were trimmed by 3 bases and 5 bases, with 13 bases remaining between them. Germline CDR1 KGHSH, CDR2 LQKENI. In DNA form, the CDR3 reads TGTGCCAGCTCACCGCCCAGGGGACGGACTGAAGCTTTCTTT. This gives the protein CASSPPRGRTEAFF.

V is TRBV27 and J is TRBJ1-3; possibly TRBD1 for D (6 bases). CDR3 length: 15 amino acids. Germline values: CDR1 MNHEY, CDR2 SMNVEV (reference sequence). V was cut by 6 bases and J by 2 bases, with 14 bases left in between. The CDR3 is CASSEQGRPGNTIYF. For the CDR3, the DNA is TGTGCCAGCAGCGAACAGGGAAGGCCTGGAAACACCATATATTTT.

The chain couples TRBV14 to TRBJ2-1; D gene unclear. This CDR3 is built from 13 residues. The germline V gene has CDR1 SGHDN and CDR2 FVKESK. V gave up 1 base and J gave up 9 bases, with 10 bases separating them. The CDR3 region has the DNA TGTGCCAGCAGCCAAGTAAGTGGCGGTGAGCAGTTCTTC. Amino acids: CASSQVSGGEQFF. Full variable domain (rest looked up from reference TRBV14 and TRBJ2-1): EAGVTQFPSHSVIEKGQTVTLRCDPISGHDNLYWYRRVMGKEIKFLLHFVKESKQDESGMPNNRFLAERTGGTYSTLKVQPAELEDSGVYFCASSQVSGGEQFFGPGTRLTVL.

This clone was counted once. The CDR3 nucleotides read TGTGCTAGTGGTTTGGTAACAGGGGCCGGTGGAAACACCATATATTTT. This gives the protein CASGLVTGAGGNTIYF. The chain is built from TRBV12-5 and TRBJ1-3, with 7 bases identical to TRBD1. Trimming cost V 0 bases and J 3 bases; bases outside gene matches: 5. CDR1 LGHNT and CDR2 FRNRAP come from the germline V gene. The CDR3 is made up of 16 amino acids.